One sample yielded the 32 T cell receptor beta chains listed below, sequenced in a study of read filtering for tumor transcriptome and immune sequencing. The library was built from approximately 400 ng RNA with molecular barcoded adaptors for alpha/delta and beta/gamma chains. TCRdb processed the reads anew with MiXCR; each CDR3 protein has one entry. Altogether 60,000 to 75,000 distinct CDR3 sequences are present, roughly 19% being singletons, with the ten largest covering roughly 11%. Sequencing input: a population of CD138-negative cells sorted from bone marrow. Receptors originate from a donor older than 35 with multiple myeloma.

This clonotype was counted ten times or more. This chain's CDR3 is CASSLRASAGGEQFF. The CDR3 nucleotides are TGTGCCAGCAGCCTACGGGCTAGCGCGGGAGGTGAGCAGTTCTTC. V and J are TRBV7-2 and TRBJ2-1; 8 nucleotides line up with TRBD2. CDR1 and CDR2 from the germline V gene are SGHTA and FQGNSA. After removal of 5 bases from V and 9 bases from J, the junction contained 12 bases not matched to a gene. The CDR3 is made up of 15 amino acids.

This clonotype has at least ten counts. The gene calls are TRBV6-2 or TRBV6-3 and TRBJ2-1, with TRBD2 matching over 10 bases. The CDR3 is 16 residues long. With V trimmed by 5 bases and J by 4 bases, 8 bases remained unmatched. Germline CDR1 and CDR2: MNHEY and SVGEGT. The CDR3 nucleotides read TGTGCCAGCAGTGGACCACGGACTAGCGGTTACAATGAGCAGTTCTTC. It yields the protein CASSGPRTSGYNEQFF.

The rearrangement links TRBV11-2 to TRBJ1-1; TRBD1 matches 7 bases. The V gene's germline CDR1 is SGHAT and CDR2 FQNNGV. V lost 5 bases to trimming and J lost 1 base; unmatched junction nucleotides: 7. The CDR3 has 15 residues. The CDR3 here is CASSRLTGRNTEAFF. The CDR3 DNA reads TGTGCCAGCAGCCGACTGACAGGGCGGAACACTGAAGCTTTCTTT.

This clonotype was seen repeatedly, ten times or more. The chain uses TRBV11-3 and TRBJ1-6; D not resolved. V shed 5 bases and J shed 6 bases, with 8 bases lying between them. Germline V lookup: CDR1 SGHNT, CDR2 YENEEA. The CDR3 contains 13 residues. The CDR3 spells CASSRGTNSPLHF. The CDR3 DNA is TGTGCCAGCAGCCGGGGTACTAATTCACCCCTCCACTTT.

This clonotype has at least ten counts. The chain links TRBV6-1 to TRBJ2-3, with 7 bases identical to TRBD1. The junction had 2 bases not matched to a gene; V was cut back by 6 bases and J by 2 bases. CDR3 length: 13 amino acids. Germline CDR1 and CDR2: MNHNS and SASEGT. The CDR3 is CASRGTATDTQYF. As DNA, the CDR3 is TGTGCCAGCAGGGGGACAGCCACAGATACGCAGTATTTT.

This clonotype was counted at least ten times. V usage is TRBV30 and J usage is TRBJ2-1, with D possibly TRBD2 on 5 matching bases. CDR3 size: 13 residues. Trimming stripped 0 bases from V and 5 bases from J, with 8 bases between. Looked up from germline, CDR1 is GTSNPN and CDR2 is SVGIG (reference sequence). CDR3 nucleotides: TGTGCCTGGAGTGTAGGAGGTGACAATGAGCAGTTCTTC. This encodes CAWSVGGDNEQFF. Full variable domain (outside the CDR3, taken from reference TRBV30 and TRBJ2-1): SQTIHQWPATLVQPVGSPLSLECTVEGTSNPNLYWYRQAAGRGLQLLFYSVGIGQISSEVPQNLSASRPQDRQFILSSKKLLLSDSGFYLCAWSVGGDNEQFFGPGTRLTVL.

This clonotype was found many times. The genes are TRBV5-4 and TRBJ2-1; D is ambiguous. Trimming took 0 bases from V and 0 from J, leaving 7 bases between them. Looked up from germline, CDR1 is SGHNT and CDR2 is YYREEE (reference sequence). The CDR3 runs 15 residues. CDR3 loop: CASSLEPHSYNEQFF. The CDR3 DNA reads TGTGCCAGCAGCTTGGAGCCCCACTCCTACAATGAGCAGTTCTTC.

This clonotype has only a few counts. This chain links TRBV27 with TRBJ1-5; no clear D. There are 14 residues in the CDR3. The germline V gene has CDR1 MNHEY and CDR2 SMNVEV (reference sequence). V shed 3 bases and J shed 9 bases, with 15 bases lying between them. The CDR3 nucleotides are TGTGCCAGCAGTTTGCGGCCTCGAAAGGGGCCCCAGCATTTT. As protein: CASSLRPRKGPQHF.

Many counts were recorded for this clonotype. J is TRBJ2-3 and V is TRBV28; D perhaps matches TRBD2 (6 bases). The V end lost 7 bases, the J end lost 10 bases, and 18 bases lay between the germline ends. Per the germline V gene, CDR1 is MDHEN and CDR2 is SYDVKM. The CDR3 loop spans 13 amino acids. The CDR3 reads CASTTPPGVPQYF. CDR3 DNA: TGTGCCAGCACGACACCACCGGGGGTCCCGCAGTATTTT.

This clonotype has just a few counts. This sequence joins TRBV7-2 and TRBJ2-3; TRBD1 matches at 7 bases. J lost 6 bases, V lost 1 base, and 7 bases had no gene match. This CDR3 comprises 15 residues. Looked up from germline, CDR1 is SGHTA and CDR2 is FQGNSA. The CDR3 is CASSLVGRGSDTQYF. The CDR3 DNA reads TGTGCCAGCAGCTTAGTGGGCAGGGGGTCGGATACGCAGTATTTT.

A remark on this clonotype: One base away lies a much larger clone, so this may be a sequencing read error. The CDR3 does not close with the conserved phenylalanine or tryptophan, likely indicating a read error. This rearrangement joins TRBV7-9 to TRBJ1-1; TRBD1 might be the D (6 bases). This CDR3 region has 13 residues. The germline V gene has CDR1 SEHNR and CDR2 FQNEAQ (reference sequence). With 1 base removed from V and 7 bases from J, the gap between germline ends came to 10 bases. The CDR3 is CASSLVGAIEAFL. In nucleotides, the CDR3 is TGTGCCAGCAGCTTAGTGGGGGCTATTGAAGCTTTCCTT.

There are many counts of this clonotype. The chain combines TRBV29-1 with TRBJ2-2; the D gene is possibly TRBD1 (6 bases). V dropped 3 bases and J dropped 4 bases, with 6 bases sitting between them. Germline CDR1 and CDR2: SQVTM and ANQGSEA. CDR3 length equals 12 residues. Here the CDR3 reads CSVDRGTGELFF. The CDR3 DNA is TGCAGCGTTGACAGGGGCACCGGGGAGCTGTTTTTT.

Turning to this clonotype: A much bigger clone sits one base away, suggesting this may be a read error. The chain is built from TRBV3-1 and TRBJ1-4; D may be TRBD1 (5 bases). The germline V gene has CDR1 LGHDT and CDR2 YNNKEL (reference sequence). Trimming pared 5 bases from V and 8 bases from J, leaving 18 bases between. This CDR3 comprises 15 residues. The DNA of the CDR3 is TGTGCCAGCAGCAACCAGGGAGGAGGGAACGAAAAACTGTTTTTT. It encodes CASSNQGGGNEKLFF.

In this sample, this clonotype turned up many times. The V gene is TRBV10-3, the J gene TRBJ2-7; D possibly corresponds to TRBD1 (5 bases). Trimming shortened V by 0 bases and J by 3 bases, and 15 bases separated the two germline ends. Per the germline V gene, CDR1 is ENHRY and CDR2 is SYGVKD. The CDR3 is 16 residues long. CDR3 amino acids: CAISESPGRVVYEQYF. The DNA of the CDR3 is TGTGCCATCAGTGAGTCGCCAGGCAGGGTAGTCTACGAGCAGTACTTC.

There are many counts of this clonotype. The CDR3 spells CASSLNAGSNEKLFF. The CDR3 DNA follows: TGTGCCAGCAGCTTAAACGCAGGTTCTAATGAAAAACTGTTTTTT. This sequence joins TRBV7-2 and TRBJ1-4, with D unresolved. V was clipped by 2 bases and J by 3 bases, with 10 bases between them. This CDR3 spans 15 amino acids. Per the germline V gene, CDR1 is SGHTA and CDR2 is FQGNSA.

This clonotype was counted a few times. A much bigger clone sits one base away, suggesting this may be a read error. The final CDR3 position lacks the conserved phenylalanine or tryptophan, pointing to a likely read error. The chain links TRBV28 to TRBJ2-3, with TRBD1 identical over 9 bases. The CDR3 is 14 amino acids. The germline V gene encodes CDR1 MDHEN and CDR2 SYDVKM. Trimming removed 10 bases from V and 0 bases from J; junction bases left unmatched: 5. Written as DNA, the CDR3 is TGTGCCACCCGGGACAGGGCTAGCACAGATACGCAGTATCTT. Translation gives CATRDRASTDTQYL.

This clonotype occurred many times. This CDR3 is CASSFSHEQFF. In DNA, the CDR3 is TGTGCCAGCAGCTTTAGCCATGAGCAGTTCTTC. The V gene is TRBV12-3 or TRBV12-4, the J gene TRBJ2-1; no clear D. CDR3 length equals 11 residues. The V end lost 6 bases, the J end lost 8 bases, and 8 bases lay between the germline ends.

This clonotype was counted at least ten times. The chain has TRBV11-2 and TRBJ2-1; no clear D. This CDR3 comprises 12 residues. The germline V gene has CDR1 SGHAT and CDR2 FQNNGV. V lost 4 bases and J 8 bases, leaving 9 bases between the germline ends. CDR3 sequence reads: CASSSLGDEQFF. The CDR3 nucleotides are TGTGCCAGCAGCTCCCTTGGCGATGAGCAGTTCTTC.

This clonotype was counted ten times or more. The chain joins TRBV7-9 to TRBJ2-1, with D uncertain. Germline values: CDR1 SEHNR, CDR2 FQNEAQ (reference sequence). This CDR3 is built from 14 residues. V shed 7 bases and J shed 4 bases, with 14 bases lying between them. CDR3 DNA: TGTGCCAGCAATGTTGGTGATGGGTACAATGAGCAGTTCTTC. It encodes CASNVGDGYNEQFF.

As concerns this clonotype: A junction boundary mismatches the germline segment, possibly from a read error. The V gene is TRBV29-1, the J gene TRBJ1-4; no clear D. Germline values: CDR1 SQVTM, CDR2 ANQGSEA. CDR3 length equals 18 residues. The CDR3 sequence: CSVGMPPDEGDFNKKLFF. The CDR3 DNA sequence: TGCAGCGTTGGAATGCCCCCTGATGAGGGAGATTTTAATAAAAAACTGTTTTTT.

This clonotype was recorded at least ten times. This chain connects TRBV19 to TRBJ1-4, with D possibly TRBD1 on 5 matching bases. The germline V gene encodes CDR1 LNHDA and CDR2 SQIVND (reference sequence). V lost 4 bases to trimming and J lost 2 bases, with 11 bases between them. The CDR3 contains 15 residues. CDR3 coding DNA: TGTGCCAGTAGTACCCGGACACTTACTAATGAAAAACTGTTTTTT. Its translation is CASSTRTLTNEKLFF. Supplemented by reference TRBV19 and TRBJ1-4, the full variable domain reads DGGITQSPKYLFRKEGQNVTLSCEQNLNHDAMYWYRQDPGQGLRLIYYSQIVNDFQKGDIAEGYSVSREKKESFPLTVTSAQKNPTAFYLCASSTRTLTNEKLFFGSGTQLSVL.

This chain links TRBV20-1 with TRBJ1-2; TRBD1 matches at 7 bases. J lost 5 bases, V lost 6 bases, and 9 bases had no gene match. The germline CDR1 and CDR2 sequences are DFQATT and SNEGSKA (reference sequence). CDR3 length: 13 amino acids. The CDR3 spells CSALTGIVYGYTF. The DNA of the CDR3 is TGCAGTGCCCTGACAGGGATAGTGTATGGCTACACCTTC.

Ten or more counts support this clonotype. The V gene is TRBV3-1, the J gene TRBJ2-1; TRBD2 matches 8 bases. The CDR3 has 16 residues. Germline trimming cut 4 bases from V and 5 bases from J; bases unmatched to any gene: 10. The germline V gene encodes CDR1 LGHDT and CDR2 YNNKEL (reference sequence). CDR3 in DNA: TGTGCCAGCAGCCTCCCTCTCGCGGGGGGACACAATGAGCAGTTCTTC. Its protein is CASSLPLAGGHNEQFF.

This clonotype was seen a handful of times. The chain has TRBV10-3 and TRBJ2-2; 8 nucleotides agree with TRBD1. This CDR3 has 20 residues. The J segment lost 4 bases and the V segment lost 2 bases, leaving 18 bases of the junction unmatched. Germline V gene sequence: CDR1 ENHRY, CDR2 SYGVKD. The CDR3 nucleotides read TGTGCCATCAGTGAGACTTCCCGGGACAGGTTACTAGTAGTCACCGGGGAGCTGTTTTTT. It is translated as CAISETSRDRLLVVTGELFF.

Ten or more counts support this clonotype. The junction does not match germline at one end; this may be a read error. J is TRBJ2-5 and V is TRBV7-8; 12 positions match TRBD2. This CDR3 is 15 amino acids long. CDR1 and CDR2 (germline): SGHVS, FQNEAQ. The CDR3 region is CASSLALAGGEIQYF. CDR3 bases: TGTGCCAGCAGCTTAGCACTAGCGGGAGGAGAGATCCAGTACTTC.

To note about this clonotype: A much bigger clone sits one base away, suggesting this may be a read error. J is TRBJ2-6 and V is TRBV24-1; 9 bases are a match to TRBD1. This CDR3 has 18 amino acids. The germline CDR1 and CDR2 sequences are KGHDR and SFDVKD. The CDR3 region is CATGDSRDRVSGANVLTF. CDR3 coding DNA: TGTGCCACCGGTGATTCCCGGGACAGGGTCTCTGGGGCCAACGTCCTGACTTTC.

Comments on this clonotype: A much larger clone sits a single nucleotide away, making a read error possible. The chain uses TRBV28 and TRBJ1-1; 8 nucleotides line up with TRBD1. Per the germline V gene, CDR1 is MDHEN and CDR2 is SYDVKM. This CDR3 region has 16 residues. The CDR3 DNA reads TGTGCCAGCGATTTGACAGGGGCTTTTGTTCCCACTCAAGCTTTCTTT. Amino acids: CASDLTGAFVPTQAFF.

This clonotype showed up many times. The genes are TRBV12-3 or TRBV12-4 and TRBJ2-7, with no clear D. V lost 1 base to trimming and J lost 3 bases, with 7 bases between them. The CDR3 sequence is 13 residues long. CDR3 loop: CASSLGQIYEQYF. CDR3 nucleotides: TGTGCCAGCAGTTTAGGCCAGATCTACGAGCAGTACTTC.

The table lists this clonotype with many counts. This sequence joins TRBV3-1 and TRBJ1-5; D remains ambiguous. CDR1 is LGHDT, CDR2 YNNKEL, per germline (reference sequence). Trimming left V 0 bases short and J 3 bases short, with 15 bases between. The CDR3 is 17 amino acids. CDR3 loop: CASSQDGRELLNQPQHF. The CDR3 DNA reads as TGTGCCAGCAGCCAAGATGGGAGGGAGCTTCTCAATCAGCCCCAGCATTTT.

This clonotype was seen ten or more times. V is TRBV3-1 and J is TRBJ2-1, with TRBD2 identical over 8 bases. The CDR3 contains 20 residues. V gave up 4 bases and J gave up 7 bases; unmatched junction bases: 24. Germline CDR1 LGHDT, CDR2 YNNKEL (reference sequence). The CDR3 protein is CASSLPPGLEVSGVKNEQFF. In DNA, the CDR3 is TGTGCCAGCAGCCTCCCCCCGGGACTAGAAGTTAGTGGGGTCAAAAATGAGCAGTTCTTC.

This clonotype was seen many times. The rearrangement uses TRBV20-1 and TRBJ2-1; tentative D call: TRBD1 (5 bases). This CDR3 has 14 residues. CDR1 DFQATT and CDR2 SNEGSKA come from the germline V gene (reference sequence). V gave up 1 base and J gave up 6 bases, with 13 bases separating them. CDR3 loop: CSARGTPPTNEQFF. The CDR3 DNA reads as TGCAGTGCTAGAGGGACACCTCCCACCAATGAGCAGTTCTTC.

This clonotype was detected ten times or more. The rearrangement links TRBV28 to TRBJ1-2, with 7 bases that match TRBD1. The CDR3 totals 12 residues. V lost 7 bases, J lost 8 bases, and 7 bases stayed unmatched. Looked up from germline, CDR1 is MDHEN and CDR2 is SYDVKM. The DNA for the CDR3 is TGTGCCAGCACCCTAAGGACAGGCGGCTACACCTTC. Translating gives CASTLRTGGYTF.